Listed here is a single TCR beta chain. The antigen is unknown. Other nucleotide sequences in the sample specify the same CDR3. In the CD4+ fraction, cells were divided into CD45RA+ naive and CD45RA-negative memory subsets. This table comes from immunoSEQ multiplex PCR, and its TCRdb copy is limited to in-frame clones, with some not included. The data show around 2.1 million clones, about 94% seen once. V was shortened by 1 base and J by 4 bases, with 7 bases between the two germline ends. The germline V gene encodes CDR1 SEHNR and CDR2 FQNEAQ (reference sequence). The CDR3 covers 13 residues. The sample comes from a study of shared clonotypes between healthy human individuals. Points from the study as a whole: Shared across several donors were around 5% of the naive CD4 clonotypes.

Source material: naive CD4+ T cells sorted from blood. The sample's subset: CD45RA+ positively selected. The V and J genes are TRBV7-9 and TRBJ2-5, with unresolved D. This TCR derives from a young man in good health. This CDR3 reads CASSLVSGETQYF. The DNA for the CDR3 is TGTGCCAGCAGCTTAGTGTCCGGAGAGACCCAGTACTTC. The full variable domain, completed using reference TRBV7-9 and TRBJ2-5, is DTGVSQNPRHKITKRGQNVTFRCDPISEHNRLYWYRQTLGQGPEFLTYFQNEAQLEKSRLLSDRFSAERPKGSFSTLEIQRTEQGDSAMYLCASSLVSGETQYFGPGTRLLVL.